The 5 T cell receptor beta chains presented below share a single source sample, sequenced in a study of blood T cell repertoires in COVID-19. Clones were read by immunoSEQ multiplex PCR, and TCRdb kept only the in-frame ones, dropping some. The sample carries some 200,000 clones, 70% to 90% recorded once. Sequenced: peripheral blood. All receptors come from a woman between 50 and 59 years old with active or convalescent COVID-19.

The chain carries TRBV2 and TRBJ2-1, with 10 bases matching TRBD1. V was clipped by 6 bases and J by 1 base; unmatched bases: 6. The germline V gene encodes CDR1 SNHLY and CDR2 FYNNEI. The CDR3 extends over 16 amino acids. CDR3 sequence reads: CASRGGTGASYNEQFF. Written as DNA, the CDR3 is TGTGCCAGCAGGGGAGGGACAGGGGCATCCTACAATGAGCAGTTCTTC.

The chain carries TRBV5-1 and TRBJ2-1; weak D call: TRBD2 (7 bases). Trimming pared 0 bases from V and 3 bases from J, leaving 10 bases between. This CDR3 contains 15 residues. From germline, CDR1 is SGHRS and CDR2 YFSETQ. As DNA, the CDR3 is TGCGCCAGCAGCTTGGTGGGAGGGGGCTACAATGAGCAGTTCTTC. It is translated as CASSLVGGGYNEQFF.

The chain combines TRBV6-5 with TRBJ1-1; TRBD1 matches at 8 bases. The CDR3 spans 14 residues. Germline CDR1 reads MNHEY; CDR2 reads SVGAGI. V lost 7 bases, J lost 8 bases, and 12 bases stayed unmatched. Here the CDR3 reads CASIDRGRPLEAFF. As DNA, the CDR3 is TGTGCCAGCATAGACAGGGGTCGCCCTCTCGAAGCTTTCTTT.

The chain has TRBV29-1 and TRBJ2-1, with 11 bases fitting TRBD2. CDR3 length equals 13 residues. Losses at the gene ends were 7 bases for V and 4 bases for J; bases not matched to a gene: 3. Germline CDR1 SQVTM, CDR2 ANQGSEA. Here the CDR3 DNA reads TGCAGCGCCGGGACTAGCGGTTACAATGAGCAGTTCTTC. Residues: CSAGTSGYNEQFF.

The rearrangement uses TRBV9 and TRBJ1-3; D gene unclear. The V gene's germline CDR1 is SGDLS and CDR2 YYNGEE. The CDR3 consists of 16 residues. Between the trimmed V and J ends, which lost 4 bases and 1 base, there was a span of 15 bases. The CDR3: CASSLGFVGSGNTIYF. The CDR3, as DNA: TGTGCCAGCAGCTTAGGATTTGTCGGGTCTGGAAACACCATATATTTT. Full variable domain (outside the CDR3, taken from reference TRBV9 and TRBJ1-3): DSGVTQTPKHLITATGQRVTLRCSPRSGDLSVYWYQQSLDQGLQFLIQYYNGEERAKGNILERFSAQQFPDLHSELNLSSLELGDSALYFCASSLGFVGSGNTIYFGEGSWLTVV.